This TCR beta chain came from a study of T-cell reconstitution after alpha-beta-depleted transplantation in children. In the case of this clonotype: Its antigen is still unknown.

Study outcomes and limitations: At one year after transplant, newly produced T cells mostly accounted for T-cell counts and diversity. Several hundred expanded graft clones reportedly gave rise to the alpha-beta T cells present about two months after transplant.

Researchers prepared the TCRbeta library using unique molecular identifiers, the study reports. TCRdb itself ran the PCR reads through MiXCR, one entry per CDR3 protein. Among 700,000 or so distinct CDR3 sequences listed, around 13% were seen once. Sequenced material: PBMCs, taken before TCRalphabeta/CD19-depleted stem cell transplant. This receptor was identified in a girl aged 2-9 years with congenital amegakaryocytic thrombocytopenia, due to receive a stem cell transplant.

CDR3 bases: TGTGCCAGCAGCTTAGCCGGGACTAGGTTGGGGAATGAGCAGTTCTTC. Protein: CASSLAGTRLGNEQFF. The chain is built from TRBV7-2 and TRBJ2-1; 8 bases are a match to TRBD2. V lost 0 bases to trimming and J lost 7 bases; unmatched junction nucleotides: 8. The CDR3 runs to 16 residues. Germline V gene data show CDR1 as SGHTA and CDR2 as FQGNSA.